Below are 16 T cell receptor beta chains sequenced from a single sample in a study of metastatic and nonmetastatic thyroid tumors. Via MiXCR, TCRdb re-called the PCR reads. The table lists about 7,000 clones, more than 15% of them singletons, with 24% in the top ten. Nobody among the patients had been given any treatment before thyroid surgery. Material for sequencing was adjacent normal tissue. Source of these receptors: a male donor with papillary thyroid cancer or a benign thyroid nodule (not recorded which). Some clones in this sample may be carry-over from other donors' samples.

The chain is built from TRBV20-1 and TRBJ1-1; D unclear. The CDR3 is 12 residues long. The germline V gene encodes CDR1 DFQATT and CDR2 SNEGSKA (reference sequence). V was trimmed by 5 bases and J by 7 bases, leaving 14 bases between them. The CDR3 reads CSAVRGCDEAFF. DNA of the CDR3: TGCAGTGCTGTTCGCGGGTGTGATGAAGCTTTCTTT.

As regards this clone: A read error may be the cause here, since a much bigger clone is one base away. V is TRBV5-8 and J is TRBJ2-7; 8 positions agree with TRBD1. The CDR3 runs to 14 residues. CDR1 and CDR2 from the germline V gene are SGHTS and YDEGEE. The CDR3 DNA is TGTGTCAGCAGCTTGTCAGGGGGCGCGGGCGAGCAGTACTTC. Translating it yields CVSSLSGGAGEQYF.

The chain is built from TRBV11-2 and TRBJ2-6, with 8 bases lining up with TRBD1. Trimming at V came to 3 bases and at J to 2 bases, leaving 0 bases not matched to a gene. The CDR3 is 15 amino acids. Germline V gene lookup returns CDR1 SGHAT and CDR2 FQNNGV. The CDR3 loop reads CASSLTGAGANVLTF. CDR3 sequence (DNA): TGTGCCAGCAGCTTGACAGGGGCTGGGGCCAACGTCCTGACTTTC.

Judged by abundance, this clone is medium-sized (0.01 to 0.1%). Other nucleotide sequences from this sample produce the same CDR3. CDR3: CASSLGPGLGAYEQYF. DNA for the CDR3: TGCGCCAGCAGCTTGGGTCCGGGACTAGGGGCCTACGAGCAGTACTTC. The V and J genes are TRBV5-1 and TRBJ2-7; 8 bases match TRBD2. CDR1 and CDR2 (germline): SGHRS, YFSETQ. J was trimmed by 2 bases and V by 0 bases; bases with no gene match: 7. The CDR3 totals 16 residues.

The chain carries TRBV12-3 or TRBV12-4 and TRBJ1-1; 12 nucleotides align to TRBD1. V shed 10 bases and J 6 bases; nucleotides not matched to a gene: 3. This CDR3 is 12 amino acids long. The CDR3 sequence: CATGQGASEAFF. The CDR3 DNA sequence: TGTGCCACGGGACAGGGGGCGTCTGAAGCTTTCTTT.

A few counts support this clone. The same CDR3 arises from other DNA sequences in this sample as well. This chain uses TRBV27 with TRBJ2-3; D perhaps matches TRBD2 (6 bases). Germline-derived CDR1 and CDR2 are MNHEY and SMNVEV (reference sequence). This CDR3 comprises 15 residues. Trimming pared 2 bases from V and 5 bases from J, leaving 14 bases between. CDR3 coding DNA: TGTGCCAGCAGTTTAAGGCTAGCGTATGGAGATACGCAGTATTTT. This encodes CASSLRLAYGDTQYF.

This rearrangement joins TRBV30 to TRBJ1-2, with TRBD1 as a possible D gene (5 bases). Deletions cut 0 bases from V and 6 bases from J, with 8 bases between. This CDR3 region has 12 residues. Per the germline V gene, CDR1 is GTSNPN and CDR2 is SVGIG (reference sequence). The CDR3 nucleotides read TGTGCCTGGAGTGTTGGAGGGGATGGCTACACCTTC. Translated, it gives CAWSVGGDGYTF.

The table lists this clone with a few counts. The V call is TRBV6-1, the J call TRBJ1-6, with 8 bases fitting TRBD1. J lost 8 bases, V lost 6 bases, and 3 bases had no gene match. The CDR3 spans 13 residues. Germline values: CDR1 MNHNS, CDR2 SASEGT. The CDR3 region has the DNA TGTGCCAGCAGCAGGGGGCCGGATTCACCCCTCCACTTT. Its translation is CASSRGPDSPLHF.

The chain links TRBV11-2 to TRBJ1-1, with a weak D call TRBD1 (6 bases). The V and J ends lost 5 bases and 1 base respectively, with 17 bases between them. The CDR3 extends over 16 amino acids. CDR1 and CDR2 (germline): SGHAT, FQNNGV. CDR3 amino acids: CASSVGHSYPNTEAFF. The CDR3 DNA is TGTGCCAGCAGCGTGGGACATAGCTATCCGAACACTGAAGCTTTCTTT.

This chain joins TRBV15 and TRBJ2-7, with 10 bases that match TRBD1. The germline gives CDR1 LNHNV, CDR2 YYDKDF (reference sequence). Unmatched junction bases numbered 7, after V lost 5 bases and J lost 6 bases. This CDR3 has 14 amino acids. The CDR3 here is CATSEGQGIGEQYF. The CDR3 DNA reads TGTGCCACCAGCGAGGGACAGGGGATTGGCGAGCAGTACTTC.

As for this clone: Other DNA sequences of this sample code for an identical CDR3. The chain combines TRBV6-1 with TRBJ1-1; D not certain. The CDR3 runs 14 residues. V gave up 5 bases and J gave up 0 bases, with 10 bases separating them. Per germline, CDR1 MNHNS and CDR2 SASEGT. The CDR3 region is CASSPFGMNTEAFF. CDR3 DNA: TGTGCCAGCAGTCCCTTTGGTATGAACACTGAAGCTTTCTTT.

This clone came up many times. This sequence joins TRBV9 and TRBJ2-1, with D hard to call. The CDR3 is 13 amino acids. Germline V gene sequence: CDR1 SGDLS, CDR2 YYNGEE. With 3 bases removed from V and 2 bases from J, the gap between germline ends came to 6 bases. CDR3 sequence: CASSGRTYNEQFF. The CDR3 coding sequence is TGTGCCAGCAGCGGGAGAACCTACAATGAGCAGTTCTTC.

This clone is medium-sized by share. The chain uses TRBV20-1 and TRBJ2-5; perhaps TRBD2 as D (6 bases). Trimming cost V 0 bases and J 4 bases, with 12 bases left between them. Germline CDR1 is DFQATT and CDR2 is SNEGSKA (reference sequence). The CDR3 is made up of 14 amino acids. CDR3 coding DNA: TGCAGTGCTAGAGATATGGAGGGGCGAGAGACCCAGTACTTC. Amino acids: CSARDMEGRETQYF.

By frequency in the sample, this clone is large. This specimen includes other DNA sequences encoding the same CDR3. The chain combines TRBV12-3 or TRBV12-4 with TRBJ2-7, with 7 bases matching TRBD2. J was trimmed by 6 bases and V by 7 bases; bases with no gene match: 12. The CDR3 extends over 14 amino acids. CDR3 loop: CASTPRRSGAEQYF. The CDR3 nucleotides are TGTGCCAGCACCCCCCGGAGGAGCGGGGCCGAGCAGTACTTC.

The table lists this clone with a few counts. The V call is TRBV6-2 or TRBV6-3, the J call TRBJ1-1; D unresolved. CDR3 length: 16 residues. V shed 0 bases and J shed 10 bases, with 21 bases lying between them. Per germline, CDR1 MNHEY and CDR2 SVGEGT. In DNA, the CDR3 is TGTGCCAGCAGTTACTCGAAGTCCGGCGGAGGCGGCCGAGCTTTCTTT. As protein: CASSYSKSGGGGRAFF.

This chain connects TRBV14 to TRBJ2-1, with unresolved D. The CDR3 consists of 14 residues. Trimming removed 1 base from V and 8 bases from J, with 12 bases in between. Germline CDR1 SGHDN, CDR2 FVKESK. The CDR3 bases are TGTGCCAGCAGCCAAGCGGTCTATAGGTATGAGCAGTTCTTC. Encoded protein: CASSQAVYRYEQFF.